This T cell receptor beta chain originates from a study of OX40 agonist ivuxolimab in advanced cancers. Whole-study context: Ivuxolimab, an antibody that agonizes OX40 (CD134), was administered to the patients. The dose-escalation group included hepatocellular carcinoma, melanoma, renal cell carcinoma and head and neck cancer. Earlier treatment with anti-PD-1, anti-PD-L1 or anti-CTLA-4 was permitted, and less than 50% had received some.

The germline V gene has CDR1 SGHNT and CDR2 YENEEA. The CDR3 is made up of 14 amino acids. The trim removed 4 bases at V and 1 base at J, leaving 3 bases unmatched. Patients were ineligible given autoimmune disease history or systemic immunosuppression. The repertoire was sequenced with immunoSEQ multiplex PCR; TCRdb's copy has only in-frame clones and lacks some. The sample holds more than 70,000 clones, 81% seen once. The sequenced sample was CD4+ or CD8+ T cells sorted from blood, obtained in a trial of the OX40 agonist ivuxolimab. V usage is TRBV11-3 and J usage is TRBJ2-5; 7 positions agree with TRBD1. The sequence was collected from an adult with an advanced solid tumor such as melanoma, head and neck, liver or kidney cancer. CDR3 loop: CASSWDSSQETQYF. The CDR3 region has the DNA TGTGCCAGCAGCTGGGACAGCAGCCAAGAGACCCAGTACTTC.